This T cell receptor beta chain is drawn from a study of blood T cell repertoires in COVID-19. About the study: Sources were T cells, B-cell-depleted T cells, or PBMCs; the material itself was cDNA or gDNA.

Produced via immunoSEQ multiplex PCR; TCRdb's table is partial and in-frame only. Here the sample spans about 220,000 clones, approximately 84% being singletons. With 8 bases clipped from V and 9 bases from J, the junction kept 4 bases outside the gene matches. This CDR3 has 12 residues. The V gene's germline CDR1 is MDHEN and CDR2 SYDVKM. The receptor's source is a man in his fifties or sixties who had recovered from COVID-19. What was sequenced was peripheral blood. The chain uses TRBV28 and TRBJ1-6; 7 bases are a match to TRBD1. In DNA, the CDR3 is TGTGCCAGCCGACAGGGTGTTTCACCCCTCCACTTT. It yields the protein CASRQGVSPLHF.